The next 27 T cell receptor beta chains were all read from a single sample in a study of cytomegalovirus exposure and HLA in healthy donors. Both 60 Vbeta primers and 13 Jbeta primers went into the PCR. Generated by immunoSEQ multiplex PCR, the TCRdb table keeps only in-frame clones and is missing some. The sample totals 35,000 to 50,000 clones; its top ten clones hold over 7%. The sequenced sample was PBMCs. Receptors originate from a male donor in good health and CMV-seronegative.

The chain links TRBV27 to TRBJ1-1; D unresolved. The V gene lost 3 bases and the J gene lost 2 bases, with 13 bases spanning the gap. CDR3 length: 15 residues. Germline CDR1 is MNHEY and CDR2 is SMNVEV (reference sequence). The CDR3 region has the DNA TGTGCCAGCAGTTTTAGGGCCCGGGGAAACACTGAAGCTTTCTTT. Protein product: CASSFRARGNTEAFF.

The gene calls are TRBV30 and TRBJ2-5; no definite D call. Trimming shortened V by 0 bases and J by 4 bases, and 6 bases separated the two germline ends. CDR3 size: 12 residues. From germline, CDR1 is GTSNPN and CDR2 SVGIG (reference sequence). The CDR3, as DNA: TGTGCCTGGAGTGTACTTGGAGAGACCCAGTACTTC. This gives the protein CAWSVLGETQYF. Full variable domain (missing parts from reference TRBV30 and TRBJ2-5): SQTIHQWPATLVQPVGSPLSLECTVEGTSNPNLYWYRQAAGRGLQLLFYSVGIGQISSEVPQNLSASRPQDRQFILSSKKLLLSDSGFYLCAWSVLGETQYFGPGTRLLVL.

V and J are TRBV7-8 and TRBJ2-7, with D possibly being TRBD2 (7 bases). V lost 5 bases to trimming and J lost 7 bases, with 18 bases between them. Germline V gives CDR1 SGHVS, CDR2 FQNEAQ. This CDR3 has 14 amino acids. CDR3 sequence reads: CASSPRGGPREQYF. CDR3 DNA: TGTGCCAGCAGCCCGAGGGGGGGGCCCCGGGAGCAGTACTTC.

This chain uses TRBV7-6 with TRBJ1-1; 7 bases line up with TRBD1. From germline, CDR1 is SGHVS and CDR2 FNYEAQ. J was trimmed by 7 bases and V by 1 base; bases with no gene match: 9. The CDR3 extends over 15 amino acids. CDR3 loop: CASSLGPGQAVEAFF. The CDR3 nucleotides read TGTGCCAGCAGCTTAGGCCCCGGACAGGCCGTTGAAGCTTTCTTT.

The chain has TRBV2 and TRBJ1-4; D is perhaps TRBD1 (6 bases). The CDR3 has 11 residues. The V gene lost 5 bases and the J gene lost 13 bases, with 11 bases spanning the gap. Germline V gene sequence: CDR1 SNHLY, CDR2 FYNNEI. The CDR3, as DNA: TGTGCCAGCAGTCCCAGGGGATCACTGTTTTTT. It encodes CASSPRGSLFF.

The chain recombines TRBV30 with TRBJ2-5; 7 positions agree with TRBD2. After removal of 4 bases from V and 4 bases from J, the junction contained 9 bases not matched to a gene. Germline V gene sequence: CDR1 GTSNPN, CDR2 SVGIG (reference sequence). This CDR3 has 14 amino acids. CDR3 sequence: CAWTLGGSGETQYF. The CDR3 region has the DNA TGTGCCTGGACCCTGGGGGGGTCGGGAGAGACCCAGTACTTC.

This chain uses TRBV27 with TRBJ2-3, with 7 bases aligning to TRBD1. CDR3 length equals 14 residues. With 8 bases clipped from V and 3 bases from J, the junction kept 8 bases outside the gene matches. Germline CDR1 reads MNHEY; CDR2 reads SMNVEV (reference sequence). This chain's CDR3 is CASGYTGATDTQYF. The CDR3 region has the DNA TGTGCCAGCGGATACACAGGGGCAACAGATACGCAGTATTTT.

The rearrangement links TRBV30 to TRBJ2-2; possible D gene TRBD2, 6 bases. The length of the CDR3 is 14 residues. The V gene lost 3 bases and the J gene lost 1 base, with 9 bases spanning the gap. The germline gives CDR1 GTSNPN, CDR2 SVGIG (reference sequence). The CDR3 reads CAWRGGVNTGELFF. CDR3 in DNA: TGTGCCTGGAGGGGAGGAGTGAACACCGGGGAGCTGTTTTTT.

The V gene is TRBV9, the J gene TRBJ2-5; the match to TRBD2 covers 8 bases. The CDR3 covers 14 residues. V trimming: 2 bases; J trimming: 4 bases; junction bases outside the gene matches: 4. Germline V gives CDR1 SGDLS, CDR2 YYNGEE. The CDR3 spells CASSVLGLGETQYF. DNA for the CDR3: TGTGCCAGCAGCGTCTTGGGACTAGGAGAGACCCAGTACTTC.

The rearrangement joins TRBV18 to TRBJ2-5; 9 nucleotides match TRBD2. The germline V gene encodes CDR1 KGHSH and CDR2 LQKENI. V lost 3 bases to trimming and J lost 5 bases; unmatched junction nucleotides: 7. The CDR3 runs 15 residues. The CDR3 DNA is TGTGCCAGCTCACCCAGGGGACTAGCTGAGGAGACCCAGTACTTC. Protein sequence: CASSPRGLAEETQYF.

The V and J genes are TRBV29-1 and TRBJ1-2; no definite D call. The CDR3 has 11 amino acids. Trimming left V 3 bases short and J 5 bases short, with 7 bases between. The germline V gene encodes CDR1 SQVTM and CDR2 ANQGSEA. The DNA of the CDR3 is TGCAGCGTTGAGGGCCGGTATGGCTACACCTTC. It yields the protein CSVEGRYGYTF.

The genes are TRBV27 and TRBJ2-7; 7 bases line up with TRBD2. Germline CDR1 MNHEY, CDR2 SMNVEV (reference sequence). V dropped 6 bases and J dropped 3; count of bases not matched to a gene: 2. CDR3 size: 12 residues. The CDR3 coding sequence is TGTGCCAGCAGCGGGGGGAGCTACGAGCAGTACTTC. It encodes CASSGGSYEQYF.

The chain uses TRBV11-2 and TRBJ1-1, with D perhaps TRBD1 (5 bases). Germline CDR1 is SGHAT and CDR2 is FQNNGV. The length of the CDR3 is 14 residues. V shed 5 bases and J shed 4 bases, with 14 bases lying between them. The chain's CDR3 is CASSGAPTGTEAFF. DNA of the CDR3: TGTGCCAGCAGCGGGGCCCCCACGGGCACTGAAGCTTTCTTT.

The V gene is TRBV9, the J gene TRBJ2-2, with no clear D. This CDR3 is 15 amino acids long. The ends were cut back, 2 bases at V and 0 bases at J, with 8 bases in the middle. The germline V gene has CDR1 SGDLS and CDR2 YYNGEE. Here the CDR3 DNA reads TGTGCCAGCAGCGTTTCGGTTTCGAACACCGGGGAGCTGTTTTTT. It codes for CASSVSVSNTGELFF.

The chain combines TRBV7-2 with TRBJ2-7; possibly TRBD2 for D (5 bases). The V end was cut by 1 base, the J end by 7 bases, with 5 bases between. CDR3 size: 11 residues. The germline V gene encodes CDR1 SGHTA and CDR2 FQGNSA. CDR3 nucleotide sequence: TGTGCCAGCAGCTTAGGGAGGGAGCAGTACTTC. Amino acid sequence: CASSLGREQYF.

The genes are TRBV7-9 and TRBJ1-1; D remains unclear. This CDR3 spans 14 amino acids. Trimming left V 1 base short and J 2 bases short, with 8 bases between. Per the germline V gene, CDR1 is SEHNR and CDR2 is FQNEAQ (reference sequence). The CDR3 sequence is CASSLVQSNTEAFF. The CDR3 DNA reads TGTGCCAGCAGCTTAGTTCAGTCAAACACTGAAGCTTTCTTT.

The chain is built from TRBV5-1 and TRBJ2-1; 10 bases are shared with TRBD2. Germline CDR1 SGHRS, CDR2 YFSETQ. CDR3 length equals 15 residues. The junction had 6 bases not matched to a gene; V was cut back by 1 base and J by 8 bases. CDR3 DNA sequence: TGCGCCAGCAGCTTGCTGCTAGCGGGAGACTATGAGCAGTTCTTC. This translates into CASSLLLAGDYEQFF. The whole variable domain, filled in from reference TRBV5-1 and TRBJ2-1, reads KAGVTQTPRYLIKTRGQQVTLSCSPISGHRSVSWYQQTPGQGLQFLFEYFSETQRNKGNFPGRFSGRQFSNSRSEMNVSTLELGDSALYLCASSLLLAGDYEQFFGPGTRLTVL.

This chain joins TRBV7-2 and TRBJ2-5, with D possibly being TRBD2 (6 bases). V lost 5 bases to trimming and J lost 5 bases, with 15 bases between them. Germline V lookup: CDR1 SGHTA, CDR2 FQGNSA. The CDR3 is 14 amino acids. The CDR3 DNA sequence: TGTGCCAGCAGCGTAAGTGGTGCGGGGGAGACCCAGTACTTC. Protein product: CASSVSGAGETQYF.

V usage is TRBV30 and J usage is TRBJ2-6; D remains unclear. The CDR3 has 14 residues. Deletions cut 2 bases from V and 0 bases from J, with 5 bases between. Germline V gene lookup returns CDR1 GTSNPN and CDR2 SVGIG (reference sequence). The CDR3, as DNA: TGTGCCTGGAGTCGCGACTCTGGGGCCAACGTCCTGACTTTC. Amino acids: CAWSRDSGANVLTF.

J is TRBJ2-2 and V is TRBV11-2; no clear D. Germline V gene data show CDR1 as SGHAT and CDR2 as FQNNGV. The V end was cut by 1 base, the J end by 8 bases, with 8 bases between. This CDR3 has 13 amino acids. CDR3 coding DNA: TGTGCCAGCAGCTTAGCAGTTGTAGGGGAGCTGTTTTTT. As protein: CASSLAVVGELFF.

The rearrangement uses TRBV4-2 and TRBJ2-3; 10 bases map to TRBD2. The V segment lost 1 base and the J segment 0 bases; nucleotides outside the gene matches: 1. This CDR3 contains 16 residues. Germline V gene sequence: CDR1 LGHNA, CDR2 YNFKEQ. This CDR3 is CASSQVTSGSTDTQYF. CDR3 nucleotides: TGTGCCAGCAGCCAAGTGACTAGCGGGAGCACAGATACGCAGTATTTT.

This chain connects TRBV7-6 to TRBJ2-7; 12 bases line up with TRBD2. Germline trimming cut 1 base from V and 2 bases from J; bases unmatched to any gene: 6. Germline V gene lookup returns CDR1 SGHVS and CDR2 FNYEAQ. The CDR3 runs to 17 residues. CDR3 amino acids: CASSLGASGRAPYEQYF. The CDR3 nucleotides are TGTGCCAGCAGCTTAGGAGCTAGCGGGAGGGCCCCCTACGAGCAGTACTTC.

The rearrangement uses TRBV4-3 and TRBJ2-7; weak D call: TRBD1 (6 bases). This CDR3 has 16 residues. The V end lost 1 base, the J end lost 1 base, and 14 bases lay between the germline ends. CDR1 and CDR2 (germline): LGHNA, YSLEER. The CDR3 nucleotides are TGCGCCAGCAGCCAAGTCAGGGGACAAATTTCCTACGAGCAGTACTTC. Protein sequence: CASSQVRGQISYEQYF.

The CDR3 nucleotides read TGTGCCAGCTGCCCCCTCGGGGGGGGGAACACTGAAGCTTTCTTT. Translation: CASCPLGGGNTEAFF. The V gene is TRBV6-1, the J gene TRBJ1-1, with D possibly matching TRBD1 (5 bases). The CDR3 is made up of 15 amino acids. The V gene lost 8 bases and the J gene lost 1 base, with 17 bases spanning the gap. The germline V gene has CDR1 MNHNS and CDR2 SASEGT.

The V gene is TRBV5-6, the J gene TRBJ1-5, with 11 bases identical to TRBD1. The CDR3 is made up of 15 amino acids. After removal of 4 bases from V and 7 bases from J, the junction contained 7 bases not matched to a gene. The germline V gene has CDR1 SGHDT and CDR2 YYEEEE. The CDR3 DNA is TGTGCCAGCAGCAAGGGGACAGGGGGAAACCAGCCCCAGCATTTT. This gives the protein CASSKGTGGNQPQHF.

The chain combines TRBV6-6 with TRBJ2-5, with D maybe TRBD1 (6 bases). V lost 5 bases, J lost 5 bases, and 18 bases lay in between. The CDR3 consists of 15 residues. Germline V gives CDR1 MNHNY, CDR2 SVGAGI (reference sequence). The chain's CDR3 is CASSETPGAGETQYF. For the CDR3, the DNA is TGTGCCAGCAGTGAGACTCCAGGGGCCGGGGAGACCCAGTACTTC.

The V and J genes are TRBV7-9 and TRBJ2-3, with a possible D match to TRBD1 (5 bases). Germline CDR1 SEHNR, CDR2 FQNEAQ (reference sequence). Deletions cut 5 bases from V and 4 bases from J, with 10 bases between. This CDR3 has 13 amino acids. The CDR3 DNA sequence: TGTGCCAGCAGCCCCCAGGGTTCAGATACGCAGTATTTT. Translation: CASSPQGSDTQYF.